Below, one T cell receptor beta chain is given with its context. Its antigen is not identified. The data stem from a study of T cell responses to AZD1222 COVID-19 vaccine. Study summary: Second-dose groups at about 4 or about 12 weeks were pooled. Regarding the study as a whole: Two AZD1222 administrations were followed by greater Spike-specific TCR breadth and depth. Donors were chiefly white British, with a greater number of females, and clonal diversity was perhaps underestimated. No day 14 peak samples; only post-peak repertoires were characterized.

TCRdb's copy holds only in-frame clones and misses some; the assay was immunoSEQ multiplex PCR. The repertoire holds roughly 200,000 clones, about 86% seen once, with approximately 8% in the top ten. The sample here was peripheral blood, taken on day 0 of AZD1222 vaccination. This clonotype originated in an adult in good health.

This chain's CDR3 is CASSPGTSVQGYTF. DNA of the CDR3: TGTGCCAGCAGCCCTGGGACCTCAGTACAAGGCTACACCTTC. V is TRBV7-8 and J is TRBJ1-2; D perhaps matches TRBD1 (5 bases). The germline V and J ends were trimmed by 5 bases and 8 bases, with 18 bases remaining between them. Germline V gene data show CDR1 as SGHVS and CDR2 as FQNEAQ. The CDR3 totals 14 residues.